A single sample is the source of the 32 T cell receptor beta chains below, sequenced in a study of T cell repertoires in cytomegalovirus infection (dated by TCRdb to the late 2010s). These reads were obtained on an Illumina HiSeq 1500. TCRdb reprocessed the public reads (quality trimming at Q25 with fastp, clone calling with MiXCR) and kept in-frame beta chains. Records with the same CDR3 protein are collapsed into one entry carrying the most frequent genes and DNA. Here the sample has almost 550,000 distinct CDR3 sequences; about 15% occur a single time. The ten largest clones take up 20% to 30% of the sample. Sample: CD8+ T cells from PBMCs. All receptors come from a human donor in good health (CMV status not recorded). Some clones in this sample may be carry-over from other donors' samples.

This clonotype turned up a few times. CDR3 residues: CASSLGQWDSSGNTIYF. The CDR3 bases are TGTGCCAGCAGCTTAGGTCAATGGGACAGCTCTGGAAACACCATATATTTT. The chain uses TRBV7-9 and TRBJ1-3, with 7 bases matching TRBD1. In germline, CDR1 is SEHNR, CDR2 FQNEAQ (reference sequence). V was clipped by 1 base and J by 0 bases; unmatched bases: 6. The CDR3 consists of 17 residues.

This clonotype came up a few times. In DNA, the CDR3 is TGTGCCAGCAGCCAAGAAGTTTTAAGTGGTGACAACGCAAATTCACCCCTCCACTTT. Its translation is CASSQEVLSGDNANSPLHF. The rearrangement uses TRBV4-2 and TRBJ1-6; D is uncertain. Germline CDR1 and CDR2: LGHNA and YNFKEQ. With 0 bases removed from V and 7 bases from J, the gap between germline ends came to 22 bases. The CDR3 is made up of 19 amino acids.

This clonotype occurred many times. V gene TRBV28 combines with J gene TRBJ1-1; possible D gene TRBD1, 5 bases. This CDR3 contains 16 residues. In germline, CDR1 is MDHEN, CDR2 SYDVKM. V lost 1 base, J lost 4 bases, and 16 bases lay in between. The DNA of the CDR3 is TGTGCCAGCAGTTTATTGAACTGGGGGTGGGCCACTGAAGCTTTCTTT. It codes for CASSLLNWGWATEAFF. The variable domain in full, completed from reference TRBV28 and TRBJ1-1, reads DVKVTQSSRYLVKRTGEKVFLECVQDMDHENMFWYRQDPGLGLRLIYFSYDVKMKEKGDIPEGYSVSREKKERFSLILESASTNQTSMYLCASSLLNWGWATEAFFGQGTRLTVV.

The sample holds a few counts of this clonotype. V is TRBV7-9 and J is TRBJ1-1; D possibly corresponds to TRBD1 (6 bases). The V gene lost 5 bases and the J gene lost 2 bases, with 15 bases spanning the gap. CDR1 and CDR2 from the germline V gene are SEHNR and FQNEAQ (reference sequence). There are 15 residues in the CDR3. The CDR3 DNA sequence: TGTGCCAGCAGCACGGGCAGGGGCCAAAACACTGAAGCTTTCTTT. Its protein is CASSTGRGQNTEAFF. The full variable domain, rest sourced from reference TRBV7-9 and TRBJ1-1, is DTGVSQNPRHKITKRGQNVTFRCDPISEHNRLYWYRQTLGQGPEFLTYFQNEAQLEKSRLLSDRFSAERPKGSFSTLEIQRTEQGDSAMYLCASSTGRGQNTEAFFGQGTRLTVV.

On this clonotype: A much bigger clone sits one base away, suggesting this may be a read error. The CDR3 does not end in the conserved phenylalanine or tryptophan, so this is likely a read error. Here the CDR3 reads CASSPNRVAGVGQETQYL. The CDR3 DNA reads as TGTGCCAGCAGTCCCAACAGGGTGGCGGGAGTCGGTCAAGAGACCCAGTACTTA. The chain carries TRBV28 and TRBJ2-5; D possibly corresponds to TRBD2 (7 bases). The germline V and J ends were trimmed by 5 bases and 2 bases, with 24 bases remaining between them. This CDR3 is 18 amino acids long. Looked up from germline, CDR1 is MDHEN and CDR2 is SYDVKM.

This clonotype appeared many times. The chain carries TRBV6-1 and TRBJ2-1, with unresolved D. Germline CDR1 and CDR2: MNHNS and SASEGT. The CDR3 runs 17 residues. Trimming shortened V by 3 bases and J by 5 bases, and 20 bases separated the two germline ends. The CDR3 bases are TGTGCCAGCAGTGAGGGCGTTTGGGCTCCCGGAGACAATGAGCAGTTCTTC. This translates into CASSEGVWAPGDNEQFF.

Only one count was recorded for this clonotype. A much larger clone is a single base away; this may be a read error. This CDR3 is missing its conserved last phenylalanine or tryptophan, likely due to a read error. The chain links TRBV7-9 to TRBJ2-7; 9 nucleotides align to TRBD2. Germline V gene sequence: CDR1 SEHNR, CDR2 FQNEAQ (reference sequence). CDR3 length: 14 residues. With V trimmed by 1 base and J by 6 bases, 4 bases remained unmatched. For the CDR3, the DNA is TGTGCCAGCAGCTTAGGCTCTAGCGGGATCGAGCAGTACTTA. As protein: CASSLGSSGIEQYL.

This clonotype was picked up a small number of times. The chain recombines TRBV27 with TRBJ2-7, with D possibly being TRBD1 (5 bases). The V gene lost 1 base and the J gene lost 2 bases, with 12 bases spanning the gap. The V gene's germline CDR1 is MNHEY and CDR2 SMNVEV (reference sequence). The CDR3 is 15 residues long. CDR3 bases: TGTGCCAGCAGTTTATTGATGACAGTACCCTACGAGCAGTACTTC. Its protein product is CASSLLMTVPYEQYF.

This clonotype was observed many times. The rearrangement links TRBV6-6 to TRBJ1-4; TRBD1 aligns across 7 bases. Germline V gene lookup returns CDR1 MNHNY and CDR2 SVGAGI (reference sequence). The CDR3 covers 18 residues. V was clipped by 3 bases and J by 9 bases; unmatched bases: 19. This chain's CDR3 is CASSYSIPTTGKEKKLFF. The CDR3 nucleotides read TGTGCCAGCAGTTATAGTATCCCCACGACAGGGAAGGAGAAAAAACTGTTTTTT.

The table lists this clonotype with a few counts. The chain is built from TRBV19 and TRBJ2-7, with D tentatively TRBD1 (6 bases). This CDR3 region has 14 residues. Trimming cost V 3 bases and J 3 bases, with 12 bases left between them. From germline, CDR1 is LNHDA and CDR2 SQIVND (reference sequence). The CDR3 DNA follows: TGTGCCAGTAGTATTAACGGACAGATCTACGAGCAGTACTTC. Amino acids: CASSINGQIYEQYF. The variable domain in full, with the rest retrieved from reference TRBV19 and TRBJ2-7, is DGGITQSPKYLFRKEGQNVTLSCEQNLNHDAMYWYRQDPGQGLRLIYYSQIVNDFQKGDIAEGYSVSREKKESFPLTVTSAQKNPTAFYLCASSINGQIYEQYFGPGTRLTVT.

The CDR3 is CASSVGTSDYEQYF. The CDR3 DNA follows: TGTGCCAGCAGCGTCGGGACATCGGACTACGAGCAGTACTTC. The chain recombines TRBV9 with TRBJ2-7; tentatively, D is TRBD1 (6 bases). Germline CDR1 and CDR2: SGDLS and YYNGEE. Trimming shortened V by 2 bases and J by 3 bases, and 12 bases separated the two germline ends. CDR3 length equals 14 residues.

This clonotype was seen ten or more times. The chain carries TRBV6-1 and TRBJ1-1; no reliable D call. There are 16 residues in the CDR3. Deletions cut 8 bases from V and 4 bases from J, with 23 bases between. The germline V gene has CDR1 MNHNS and CDR2 SASEGT. This CDR3 reads CASLSFLTVGATEAFF. Written as DNA, the CDR3 is TGTGCCAGCCTTTCTTTTTTGACCGTCGGTGCCACTGAAGCTTTCTTT.

About this clonotype itself: One junction end does not reproduce the germline sequence, and a read error may be involved. The chain has TRBV11-1 and TRBJ2-5; D tentatively reads TRBD1 or TRBD2 (5 bases each). Germline V gene data show CDR1 as SGHAT and CDR2 as FQDESV (reference sequence). The CDR3 spans 14 residues. The CDR3, as DNA: TGTGCAAGCAGCTTAGTCACAGAGGGGGAGACCCAGTACTTC. It translates to CASSLVTEGETQYF.

The table lists this clonotype with many counts. V and J are TRBV6-4 and TRBJ2-3; D is possibly TRBD1 (5 bases). There are 17 residues in the CDR3. The V gene lost 4 bases and the J gene lost 2 bases, with 19 bases spanning the gap. Germline V CDR1 and CDR2: MRHNA, SNTAGT. CDR3 bases: TGTGCCAGCAGTGCAGTAGACAGAGGCGCATCCACAGATACGCAGTATTTT. Translation: CASSAVDRGASTDTQYF.

In its sample, this clonotype was seen many times. This sequence joins TRBV7-2 and TRBJ2-2, with 12 bases that match TRBD2. V lost 5 bases and J lost 4; bases outside the gene matches: 8. The CDR3 runs 17 residues. Germline-derived CDR1 and CDR2 are SGHTA and FQGNSA. The CDR3 DNA reads as TGTGCCAGCAGCCGGACTAGCGGGGTACCAAGCACCGGGGAGCTGTTTTTT. It yields the protein CASSRTSGVPSTGELFF.

The rearrangement uses TRBV7-3 and TRBJ2-3; no firm D call. The CDR3 consists of 15 residues. Trimming pared 6 bases from V and 1 base from J, leaving 14 bases between. The germline V gene encodes CDR1 SGHTA and CDR2 FQGTGA. Here the CDR3 reads CASSLTAPGTDTQYF. In DNA, the CDR3 is TGTGCCAGCAGTCTAACAGCGCCGGGCACAGATACGCAGTATTTT.

V gene TRBV28 combines with J gene TRBJ2-7, with TRBD2 identical over 9 bases. The CDR3 covers 18 residues. CDR1 MDHEN and CDR2 SYDVKM come from the germline V gene. V gave up 2 bases and J gave up 3 bases; unmatched junction bases: 14. The CDR3 DNA is TGTGCCAGCAGTTTACCTGCCCGGGGTGTAGCGGGAGTCTACGAGCAGTACTTC. Its protein is CASSLPARGVAGVYEQYF.

This clonotype was seen many times. The chain combines TRBV11-2 with TRBJ2-1, with 9 nucleotides matching TRBD2. The germline V gene has CDR1 SGHAT and CDR2 FQNNGV. This CDR3 region has 15 residues. The V and J ends lost 5 bases and 6 bases, in that order; junction bases with no gene match: 8. CDR3 in DNA: TGTGCCAGCAGCCTAGGGACTAGCAAGGGCAATGAGCAGTTCTTC. Residues: CASSLGTSKGNEQFF.

This clonotype was seen ten or more times. This chain connects TRBV27 to TRBJ2-6; D not certain. Trimming took 6 bases from V and 1 from J, leaving 7 bases between them. The V gene's germline CDR1 is MNHEY and CDR2 SMNVEV (reference sequence). The CDR3 spans 14 residues. The CDR3 coding sequence is TGTGCCAGCAGCTTAGGGTCTGGGGCCAACGTCCTGACTTTC. It specifies CASSLGSGANVLTF. The entire variable domain, with the rest obtained from reference TRBV27 and TRBJ2-6, is as follows: EAQVTQNPRYLITVTGKKLTVTCSQNMNHEYMSWYRQDPGLGLRQIYYSMNVEVTDKGDVPEGYKVSRKEKRNFPLILESPSPNQTSLYFCASSLGSGANVLTFGAGSRLTVL.

This clonotype was seen a handful of times. The chain carries TRBV12-3 or TRBV12-4 and TRBJ1-1; no definite D call. The CDR3 consists of 14 residues. V shed 1 base and J shed 1 base, with 7 bases lying between them. The CDR3 is CASSLEYRNTEAFF. The CDR3 DNA reads as TGTGCCAGCAGTTTAGAGTACAGGAACACTGAAGCTTTCTTT.

This chain uses TRBV15 with TRBJ1-2; no firm D call. V gave up 5 bases and J gave up 5 bases, with 15 bases separating them. Germline values: CDR1 LNHNV, CDR2 YYDKDF (reference sequence). The CDR3 is 14 residues long. CDR3 nucleotides: TGTGCCACCAGCCCACTGGAGGGCCCATATGGCTACACCTTC. Its translation: CATSPLEGPYGYTF.

The chain combines TRBV10-3 with TRBJ2-5; D ambiguous. Germline V gene sequence: CDR1 ENHRY, CDR2 SYGVKD. V lost 11 bases to trimming and J lost 2 bases, with 15 bases between them. CDR3 length: 13 residues. In DNA form, the CDR3 reads TGTGCCGCCAATCCCGACCGTCAAGAGACCCAGTACTTC. Its translation: CAANPDRQETQYF.

In this sample, this clonotype turned up a few times. The chain recombines TRBV2 with TRBJ2-7; 9 bases are shared with TRBD2. V gave up 7 bases and J gave up 1 base; unmatched junction bases: 8. The length of the CDR3 is 15 residues. CDR1 is SNHLY and CDR2 is FYNNEI in the germline V gene. CDR3 sequence: CASKRSGGQSYEQYF. CDR3 nucleotide sequence: TGTGCCAGCAAACGAAGCGGGGGGCAATCCTACGAGCAGTACTTC.

The chain employs TRBV24-1 and TRBJ1-5; D might be TRBD1 (6 bases). This CDR3 has 15 amino acids. Trimming took 4 bases from V and 5 from J, leaving 14 bases between them. Germline V gene data show CDR1 as KGHDR and CDR2 as SFDVKD. CDR3: CATSENWTEDQPQHF. CDR3 DNA: TGTGCCACCAGTGAAAATTGGACAGAAGATCAGCCCCAGCATTTT.

In this sample, this clonotype turned up a few times. The genes are TRBV29-1 and TRBJ2-1; 10 bases match TRBD2. This CDR3 is 15 amino acids long. Germline V gene sequence: CDR1 SQVTM, CDR2 ANQGSEA. V shed 1 base and J 7 bases; nucleotides not matched to a gene: 7. CDR3 loop: CSVEGSSGSINEQFF. The DNA of the CDR3 is TGCAGCGTTGAAGGCTCTAGCGGGAGTATTAATGAGCAGTTCTTC.

Ten or more counts support this clonotype. The gene calls are TRBV19 and TRBJ2-1; TRBD1 is a possible D gene (6 bases). The V gene lost 3 bases and the J gene lost 5 bases, with 17 bases spanning the gap. The CDR3 loop spans 16 amino acids. Germline assignment: CDR1 LNHDA and CDR2 SQIVND (reference sequence). This chain's CDR3 is CASSIGGGIAHNEQFF. DNA of the CDR3: TGTGCCAGTAGTATTGGTGGGGGCATCGCCCACAATGAGCAGTTCTTC.

This chain uses TRBV4-2 with TRBJ2-7, with 7 nucleotides matching TRBD2. The CDR3 is made up of 11 amino acids. The germline CDR1 and CDR2 sequences are LGHNA and YNFKEQ. V dropped 6 bases and J dropped 7; count of bases not matched to a gene: 3. The CDR3 sequence is CASRHSGEQYF. The DNA of the CDR3 is TGTGCCAGCAGGCATAGCGGGGAGCAGTACTTC.

This clonotype has more than one count but fewer than ten. The chain couples TRBV19 to TRBJ1-1; TRBD1 is a possible D gene (6 bases). In germline, CDR1 is LNHDA, CDR2 SQIVND (reference sequence). The CDR3 sequence is 15 residues long. V lost 5 bases to trimming and J lost 5 bases, with 18 bases between them. CDR3: CASSPGRYRATEAFF. In DNA form, the CDR3 reads TGTGCCAGTAGTCCCGGCCGATACAGGGCTACTGAAGCTTTCTTT.

The chain combines TRBV6-5 with TRBJ2-3; either TRBD1 or TRBD2 may fit D (5 bases each). Per the germline V gene, CDR1 is MNHEY and CDR2 is SVGAGI. The CDR3 is 14 residues long. Deletions cut 7 bases from V and 4 bases from J, with 15 bases between. CDR3 sequence reads: CASNRDRRPDTQYF. The CDR3, as DNA: TGTGCCAGCAATCGGGACCGGAGGCCAGATACGCAGTATTTT.

V gene TRBV4-1 combines with J gene TRBJ1-1, with TRBD1 identical over 8 bases. CDR1 and CDR2 (germline): MGHRA, YSYEKL. J was trimmed by 4 bases and V by 2 bases; bases with no gene match: 3. The CDR3 runs 14 residues. The CDR3 here is CASSQQGAGTEAFF. Here the CDR3 DNA reads TGCGCCAGCAGCCAACAGGGGGCTGGCACTGAAGCTTTCTTT.

There are a few counts of this clonotype. The chain employs TRBV7-6 and TRBJ2-2; 7 nucleotides line up with TRBD2. Germline V gives CDR1 SGHVS, CDR2 FNYEAQ. CDR3 size: 17 residues. V shed 0 bases, J shed 2 bases, and the junction held 6 bases outside the gene matches. DNA of the CDR3: TGTGCCAGCAGCTTAGCTACTAAGCGGGGAAACACCGGGGAGCTGTTTTTT. Its translation is CASSLATKRGNTGELFF.

This clonotype has at least ten counts. The rearrangement links TRBV12-5 to TRBJ1-3; D possibly corresponds to TRBD1 (5 bases). The germline V gene has CDR1 LGHNT and CDR2 FRNRAP. The CDR3 totals 16 residues. V lost 1 base, J lost 4 bases, and 14 bases lay in between. CDR3 nucleotide sequence: TGTGCTAGTGGTTTGGATACGGGACCTTTGGGAAACACCATATATTTT. Translated, it gives CASGLDTGPLGNTIYF.